These 30 T cell receptor beta chains share one sample of origin, sequenced in a study of blood T cell repertoires in COVID-19. Repertoires were generated with immunoSEQ multiplex PCR, while TCRdb's copy carries only in-frame clones and drops some. The sample lists roughly 340,000 clones, about 90% occurring once. Material: peripheral blood. These receptors were taken from a woman between 25 and 40 years old with COVID-19, enrolled during active disease.

The chain has TRBV5-1 and TRBJ2-3; 8 nucleotides align to TRBD2. Germline values: CDR1 SGHRS, CDR2 YFSETQ. The CDR3 spans 16 residues. V lost 1 base to trimming and J lost 4 bases; unmatched junction nucleotides: 8. The CDR3 loop is CASSLSGLEGPDTQYF. The CDR3 nucleotides read TGCGCCAGCAGCTTGTCGGGACTAGAGGGCCCAGATACGCAGTATTTT. The entire variable domain, with the rest obtained from reference TRBV5-1 and TRBJ2-3, is as follows: KAGVTQTPRYLIKTRGQQVTLSCSPISGHRSVSWYQQTPGQGLQFLFEYFSETQRNKGNFPGRFSGRQFSNSRSEMNVSTLELGDSALYLCASSLSGLEGPDTQYFGPGTRLTVL.

The chain recombines TRBV24-1 with TRBJ2-3; D unresolved. CDR3 length equals 14 residues. The V end was cut by 9 bases, the J end by 0 bases, with 12 bases between. CDR1 is KGHDR and CDR2 is SFDVKD in the germline V gene. The CDR3 is CATRTSGSTDTQYF. The CDR3 bases are TGTGCCACCCGAACCTCCGGGAGCACAGATACGCAGTATTTT.

This clone was picked up a small number of times. V gene TRBV28 combines with J gene TRBJ2-3, with a tentative D call TRBD2 (7 bases). This CDR3 is 15 amino acids long. Germline V CDR1 and CDR2: MDHEN, SYDVKM. Trimming took 4 bases from V and 4 from J, leaving 15 bases between them. The DNA for the CDR3 is TGTGCCAGCAGTTCACCTCGCGGGGGCGCAGATACGCAGTATTTT. This codes for CASSSPRGGADTQYF.

This chain joins TRBV28 and TRBJ2-3, with D tentatively TRBD2 (6 bases). The CDR3 spans 15 residues. The V gene lost 1 base and the J gene lost 4 bases, with 12 bases spanning the gap. Germline CDR1 reads MDHEN; CDR2 reads SYDVKM. This CDR3 is CASSLSEGGPDTQYF. For the CDR3, the DNA is TGTGCCAGCAGTTTATCGGAGGGCGGCCCAGATACGCAGTATTTT.

V is TRBV21-1 and J is TRBJ1-2; the table's D call, TRBD1, was not checked against the DNA. TRBV21-1 counts as a pseudogene. The CDR3 covers 16 residues. The CDR3, as DNA: TGTGCCAGCGGATTACCGGGACAGAGAGATAACTATGGCTACACCTTC. Protein product: CASGLPGQRDNYGYTF.

V is TRBV7-6 and J is TRBJ2-2; D is perhaps TRBD1 (5 bases). Trimming took 2 bases from V and 5 from J, leaving 9 bases between them. CDR3 length: 14 residues. The germline CDR1 and CDR2 sequences are SGHVS and FNYEAQ. In DNA, the CDR3 is TGTGCCAGCAGCTTATTACAGGAGACCGGGGAGCTGTTTTTT. This codes for CASSLLQETGELFF.

J is TRBJ1-5 and V is TRBV28, with 7 bases that match TRBD1. Trimming removed 5 bases from V and 12 bases from J; junction bases left unmatched: 10. The CDR3 consists of 13 residues. CDR1 MDHEN and CDR2 SYDVKM come from the germline V gene. In DNA, the CDR3 is TGTGCCAGCAGTACTGACCAGGGGGTGGTCCAGCATTTT. It encodes CASSTDQGVVQHF.

This clone was picked up one time. The chain carries TRBV5-1 and TRBJ2-3; 7 bases map to TRBD1. V lost 4 bases and J lost 0; bases outside the gene matches: 5. This CDR3 comprises 15 residues. CDR1 and CDR2 (germline): SGHRS, YFSETQ. The DNA of the CDR3 is TGCGCCAGCAGCGGGGGACAGATTAGCACAGATACGCAGTATTTT. It translates to CASSGGQISTDTQYF.

Note on this clone: Other DNA sequences in this sample translate to the same CDR3. J is TRBJ2-1 and V is TRBV27, with D perhaps TRBD1 (5 bases). CDR1 is MNHEY and CDR2 is SMNVEV in the germline V gene (reference sequence). CDR3 length: 15 residues. V lost 6 bases to trimming and J lost 2 bases, with 14 bases between them. In DNA, the CDR3 is TGTGCCAGCAGCCGTGGGCAGGGTGCCTACAATGAGCAGTTCTTC. As protein: CASSRGQGAYNEQFF.

The rearrangement joins TRBV4-2 to TRBJ2-5, with 9 bases fitting TRBD1. Germline V lookup: CDR1 LGHNA, CDR2 YNFKEQ. This CDR3 is built from 16 residues. V lost 2 bases to trimming and J lost 1 base; unmatched junction nucleotides: 5. The CDR3 DNA reads TGTGCCAGCAGCCAAACAGGGGGCCTTACCCAAGAGACCCAGTACTTC. This sequence encodes CASSQTGGLTQETQYF.

This chain joins TRBV5-5 and TRBJ1-2; D not resolved. CDR1 and CDR2 from the germline V gene are SGHKS and YYEKEE (reference sequence). Trimming removed 4 bases at V and 4 bases at J, with 17 bases between. The CDR3 spans 15 residues. This CDR3 is CASSAGDGLLYGYTF. CDR3 nucleotide sequence: TGTGCCAGCAGCGCTGGAGACGGACTCCTCTATGGCTACACCTTC. The full variable domain, rest sourced from reference TRBV5-5 and TRBJ1-2, is DAGVTQSPTHLIKTRGQQVTLRCSPISGHKSVSWYQQVLGQGPQFIFQYYEKEERGRGNFPDRFSARQFPNYSSELNVNALLLGDSALYLCASSAGDGLLYGYTFGSGTRLTVV.

The chain uses TRBV2 and TRBJ1-1, with D uncertain. The CDR3 covers 11 residues. CDR1 SNHLY and CDR2 FYNNEI come from the germline V gene. The V end lost 2 bases, the J end lost 9 bases, and 7 bases lay between the germline ends. This CDR3 reads CASSEYRKAFF. DNA of the CDR3: TGTGCCAGCAGTGAATATAGAAAAGCTTTCTTT.

This clone was detected only a few times. The chain couples TRBV7-2 to TRBJ1-5; tentatively, D is TRBD1 (5 bases). The CDR3 is made up of 14 amino acids. Trimming removed 1 base at V and 7 bases at J, with 11 bases between. Germline CDR1 and CDR2: SGHTA and FQGNSA. The CDR3 region is CASSLGGGAQPQHF. The DNA for the CDR3 is TGTGCCAGCAGCTTAGGTGGAGGGGCCCAGCCCCAGCATTTT.

This chain connects TRBV10-3 to TRBJ2-2, with TRBD1 as a possible D gene (5 bases). V lost 3 bases and J 4 bases, leaving 15 bases between the germline ends. CDR3 length: 16 amino acids. Germline V lookup: CDR1 ENHRY, CDR2 SYGVKD. The CDR3 protein is CAISEGMQGTTGELFF. The CDR3 bases are TGTGCCATCAGTGAAGGAATGCAGGGTACCACCGGGGAGCTGTTTTTT.

The chain employs TRBV2 and TRBJ2-3, with 9 bases lining up with TRBD1. The CDR3 totals 15 residues. Germline CDR1 and CDR2: SNHLY and FYNNEI. J gave up 0 bases and V 6 bases, and 4 bases lay outside the gene matches. The CDR3 reads CASRQGAFSTDTQYF. The DNA for the CDR3 is TGTGCCAGCAGACAGGGGGCATTTAGCACAGATACGCAGTATTTT.

CDR3 protein: CASSVTGKHYGYTF. The DNA for the CDR3 is TGTGCCAGCAGCGTTACAGGGAAACACTATGGCTACACCTTC. The rearrangement links TRBV6-5 to TRBJ1-2; possible D gene TRBD1, 6 bases. CDR3 length: 14 amino acids. V was shortened by 6 bases and J by 3 bases, with 14 bases between the two germline ends. Germline CDR1 and CDR2: MNHEY and SVGAGI.

This chain links TRBV9 with TRBJ1-1; TRBD1 might be the D (5 bases). Trimming pared 2 bases from V and 3 bases from J, leaving 11 bases between. The germline V gene has CDR1 SGDLS and CDR2 YYNGEE. The CDR3 is 14 amino acids. CDR3 bases: TGTGCCAGCAGCGTTGACCGGGGGGACACTGAAGCTTTCTTT. This translates into CASSVDRGDTEAFF.

CDR3 protein: CASSLSGEAFF. The CDR3 nucleotides are TGTGCCAGCAGCTTGTCGGGTGAAGCTTTCTTT. The chain recombines TRBV5-8 with TRBJ1-1, with D unresolved. V lost 1 base to trimming and J lost 7 bases, with 5 bases between them. The germline gives CDR1 SGHTS, CDR2 YDEGEE. The CDR3 length is 11 residues.

This sequence joins TRBV3-1 (or the pseudogene TRBV3-2) and TRBJ2-2; weak D call: TRBD1 (5 bases). V was shortened by 0 bases and J by 2 bases, with 19 bases between the two germline ends. Germline CDR1 LGHDT, CDR2 YNNKEL (reference sequence). The CDR3 is 19 amino acids. The CDR3 region is CASSQDSRVQGINTGELFF. The CDR3 DNA is TGTGCCAGCAGCCAAGATAGCCGAGTGCAGGGAATTAACACCGGGGAGCTGTTTTTT.

V and J are TRBV9 and TRBJ1-5; 9 bases fit TRBD1. Germline CDR1 SGDLS, CDR2 YYNGEE. V lost 0 bases to trimming and J lost 2 bases; unmatched junction nucleotides: 3. The CDR3 extends over 16 amino acids. CDR3 nucleotide sequence: TGTGCCAGCAGCGTAGTTCGGGACAGGGGCAATCAGCCCCAGCATTTT. Protein: CASSVVRDRGNQPQHF.

The CDR3 region is CASSYSKGESGGYTF. The CDR3 DNA sequence: TGTGCCAGCAGTTACTCCAAAGGGGAATCTGGTGGCTACACCTTC. V and J are TRBV6-6 and TRBJ1-2; D may be TRBD1 (5 bases). The CDR3 has 15 residues. V lost 0 bases to trimming and J lost 7 bases, with 15 bases between them. Per the germline V gene, CDR1 is MNHNY and CDR2 is SVGAGI (reference sequence).

The chain couples TRBV19 to TRBJ2-3; weak D call: TRBD2 (7 bases). V lost 2 bases to trimming and J lost 4 bases, with 13 bases between them. Germline assignment: CDR1 LNHDA and CDR2 SQIVND (reference sequence). The CDR3 contains 15 residues. CDR3 in DNA: TGTGCCAGTAGTATACCCAGGGAGGGGGCAGATACGCAGTATTTT. It translates to CASSIPREGADTQYF. The full variable domain, its missing parts supplied by reference TRBV19 and TRBJ2-3, is DGGITQSPKYLFRKEGQNVTLSCEQNLNHDAMYWYRQDPGQGLRLIYYSQIVNDFQKGDIAEGYSVSREKKESFPLTVTSAQKNPTAFYLCASSIPREGADTQYFGPGTRLTVL.

The rearrangement uses TRBV20-1 and TRBJ1-2, with D tentatively TRBD1 (6 bases). The CDR3 runs to 11 residues. The V gene's germline CDR1 is DFQATT and CDR2 SNEGSKA (reference sequence). DNA for the CDR3: TGCACCGGACAGAGCTCCCCCGGCTACACCTTC. This sequence encodes CTGQSSPGYTF.

This rearrangement joins TRBV12-3 or TRBV12-4 to TRBJ1-4; 10 bases fit TRBD1. Germline trimming cut 7 bases from V and 7 bases from J; bases unmatched to any gene: 3. This CDR3 contains 13 residues. The CDR3 reads CASTRQGAEKLFF. The CDR3 DNA is TGTGCCAGCACCAGACAGGGGGCTGAAAAACTGTTTTTT.

CDR3 DNA: TGTGCCAGTAGTCCAATCTCCCTATACAGAAACACCGGGGAGCTGTTTTTT. This gives the protein CASSPISLYRNTGELFF. The chain joins TRBV19 to TRBJ2-2; no reliable D call. The CDR3 extends over 17 amino acids. Germline-derived CDR1 and CDR2 are LNHDA and SQIVND (reference sequence). With 5 bases removed from V and 2 bases from J, the gap between germline ends came to 18 bases.

This clone was observed once. V usage is TRBV7-2 and J usage is TRBJ2-5, with a tentative D call TRBD1 (6 bases). Germline CDR1 and CDR2: SGHTA and FQGNSA. The CDR3 spans 14 residues. V shed 3 bases and J shed 3 bases, with 11 bases lying between them. The CDR3 here is CASSFKQGEETQYF. In DNA form, the CDR3 reads TGTGCCAGCAGCTTTAAACAGGGAGAAGAGACCCAGTACTTC.

This clone was detected a few times. The J gene is TRBJ1-1, the V gene TRBV7-9, with a tentative D call TRBD1 (5 bases). CDR1 SEHNR and CDR2 FQNEAQ come from the germline V gene (reference sequence). The CDR3 covers 12 residues. V was pared by 1 base and J by 7 bases, with 7 bases between. CDR3 in DNA: TGTGCCAGCAGCTTAGGGGGGGATGAAGCTTTCTTT. Its protein is CASSLGGDEAFF.

The chain couples TRBV5-4 to TRBJ2-4; 8 nucleotides align to TRBD1. The CDR3 sequence is 18 residues long. Germline V gene lookup returns CDR1 SGHNT and CDR2 YYREEE (reference sequence). The V segment lost 4 bases and the J segment 0 bases; nucleotides outside the gene matches: 12. CDR3 sequence: CASSIPGQGGLAKNIQYF. The CDR3 DNA sequence: TGTGCCAGCAGCATCCCAGGACAGGGCGGGTTAGCCAAAAACATTCAGTACTTC.

J is TRBJ1-6 and V is TRBV12-3 or TRBV12-4; D gene ambiguous. CDR3 length equals 13 residues. V lost 5 bases, J lost 3 bases, and 5 bases lay in between. In nucleotides, the CDR3 is TGTGCCAGCAGTCAGAACTATAATTCACCCCTCCACTTT. Residues: CASSQNYNSPLHF.

The chain couples TRBV27 to TRBJ1-1; D possibly corresponds to TRBD1 (6 bases). Between the trimmed V and J ends, which lost 5 bases and 1 base, there was a span of 14 bases. The CDR3 is made up of 15 amino acids. CDR1 is MNHEY, CDR2 SMNVEV, per germline (reference sequence). CDR3 region: CASSPHRVENTEAFF. The CDR3 coding sequence is TGTGCCAGCAGTCCCCACAGGGTCGAGAACACTGAAGCTTTCTTT.